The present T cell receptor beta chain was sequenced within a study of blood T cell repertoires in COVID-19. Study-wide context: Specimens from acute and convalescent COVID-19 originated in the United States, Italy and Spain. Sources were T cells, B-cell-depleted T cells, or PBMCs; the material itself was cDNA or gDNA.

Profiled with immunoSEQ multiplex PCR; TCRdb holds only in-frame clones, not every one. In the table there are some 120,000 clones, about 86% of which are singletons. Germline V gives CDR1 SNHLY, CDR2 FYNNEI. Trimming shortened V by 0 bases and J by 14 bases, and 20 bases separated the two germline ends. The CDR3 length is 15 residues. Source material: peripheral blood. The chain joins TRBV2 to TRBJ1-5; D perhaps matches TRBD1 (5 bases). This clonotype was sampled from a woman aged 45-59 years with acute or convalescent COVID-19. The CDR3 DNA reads TGTGCCAGCAGTGAAGCGGGGGGAACCCCCCTTATAGAGCATTTT. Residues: CASSEAGGTPLIEHF.